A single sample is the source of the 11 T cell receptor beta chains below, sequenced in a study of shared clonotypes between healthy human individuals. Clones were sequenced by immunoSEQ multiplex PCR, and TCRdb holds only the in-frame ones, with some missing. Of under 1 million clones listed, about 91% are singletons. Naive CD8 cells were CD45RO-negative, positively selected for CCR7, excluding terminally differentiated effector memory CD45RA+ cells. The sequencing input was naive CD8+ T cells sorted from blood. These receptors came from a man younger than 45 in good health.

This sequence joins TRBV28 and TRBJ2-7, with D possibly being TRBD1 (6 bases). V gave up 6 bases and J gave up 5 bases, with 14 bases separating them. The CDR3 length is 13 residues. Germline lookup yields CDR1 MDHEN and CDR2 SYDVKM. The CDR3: CASRSQGIDEQYF. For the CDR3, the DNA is TGTGCCAGCAGGAGTCAGGGGATCGACGAGCAGTACTTC.

The CDR3 nucleotides read TGTGCCAGCAGCCAGGCAAAAGGAGAGCAGTACTTC. Encoded protein: CASSQAKGEQYF. The chain employs TRBV4-2 and TRBJ2-7; no firm D call. V dropped 3 bases and J dropped 7 bases, with 10 bases sitting between them. Looked up from germline, CDR1 is LGHNA and CDR2 is YNFKEQ. CDR3 size: 12 residues.

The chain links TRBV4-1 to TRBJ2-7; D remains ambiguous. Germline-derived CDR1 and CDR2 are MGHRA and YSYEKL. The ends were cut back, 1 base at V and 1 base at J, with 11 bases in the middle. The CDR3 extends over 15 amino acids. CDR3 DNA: TGCGCCAGCAGCCAAGTGTCAGGCGTATCCTACGAGCAGTACTTC. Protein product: CASSQVSGVSYEQYF.

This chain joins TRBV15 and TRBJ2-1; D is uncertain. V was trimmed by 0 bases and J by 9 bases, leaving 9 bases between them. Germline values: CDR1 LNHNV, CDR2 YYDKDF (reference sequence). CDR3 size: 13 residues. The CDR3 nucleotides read TGTGCCACCAGCAGAGAAAATCTGGTTGAGCAGTTCTTC. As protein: CATSRENLVEQFF.

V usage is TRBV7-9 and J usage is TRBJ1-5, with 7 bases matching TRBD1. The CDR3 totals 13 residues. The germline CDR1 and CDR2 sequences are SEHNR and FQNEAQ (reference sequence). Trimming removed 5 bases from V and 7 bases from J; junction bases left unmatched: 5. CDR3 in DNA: TGTGCCAGCAGCCGAGGGGGCGCACAGCCCCAGCATTTT. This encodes CASSRGGAQPQHF.

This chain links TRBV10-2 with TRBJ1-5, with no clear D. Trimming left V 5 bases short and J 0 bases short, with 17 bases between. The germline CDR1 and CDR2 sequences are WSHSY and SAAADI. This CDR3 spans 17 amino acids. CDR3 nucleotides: TGCGCCAGCAGTTCCGTTTGGGTCCCCAATAGCAATCAGCCCCAGCATTTT. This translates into CASSSVWVPNSNQPQHF.

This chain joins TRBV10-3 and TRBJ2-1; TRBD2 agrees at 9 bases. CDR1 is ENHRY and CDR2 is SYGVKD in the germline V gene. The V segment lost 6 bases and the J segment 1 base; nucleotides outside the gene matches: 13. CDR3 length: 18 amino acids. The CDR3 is CAIRNTGLADSSYNEQFF. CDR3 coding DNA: TGTGCCATCAGGAATACGGGACTAGCAGACTCTTCCTACAATGAGCAGTTCTTC.

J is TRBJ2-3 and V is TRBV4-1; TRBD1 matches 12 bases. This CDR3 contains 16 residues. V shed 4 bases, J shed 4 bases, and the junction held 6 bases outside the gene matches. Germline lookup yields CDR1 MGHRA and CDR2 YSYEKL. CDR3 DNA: TGCGCCAGCAGCCCAGAGGGACAGGGGGCCCCAGATACGCAGTATTTT. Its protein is CASSPEGQGAPDTQYF.

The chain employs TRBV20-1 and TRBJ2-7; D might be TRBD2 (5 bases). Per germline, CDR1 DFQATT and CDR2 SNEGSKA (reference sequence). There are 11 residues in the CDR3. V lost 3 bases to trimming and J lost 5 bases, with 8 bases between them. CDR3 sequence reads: CSASSVDEQYF. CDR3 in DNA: TGCAGTGCTAGTAGCGTGGACGAGCAGTACTTC.

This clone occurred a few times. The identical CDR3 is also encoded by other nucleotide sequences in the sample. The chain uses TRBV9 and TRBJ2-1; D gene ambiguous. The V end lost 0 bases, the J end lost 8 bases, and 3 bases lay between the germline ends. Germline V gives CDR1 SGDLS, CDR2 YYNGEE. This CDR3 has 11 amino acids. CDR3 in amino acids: CASSVGDEQFF. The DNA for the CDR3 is TGTGCCAGCAGCGTAGGGGATGAGCAGTTCTTC.

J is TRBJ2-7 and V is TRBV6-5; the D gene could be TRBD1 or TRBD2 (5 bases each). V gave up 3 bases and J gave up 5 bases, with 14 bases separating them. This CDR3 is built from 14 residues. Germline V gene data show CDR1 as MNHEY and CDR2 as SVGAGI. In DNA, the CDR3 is TGTGCCAGCAGTTATTATCCCGGGACCCACGAGCAGTACTTC. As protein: CASSYYPGTHEQYF.